The 21 T cell receptor beta chains below come from one sample, sequenced in a study of CD8+ T cells in alopecia areata. The treatment was: oral pan-JAK inhibitor, 5-10 mg twice daily. RNA, once extracted, was reverse transcribed into cDNA for use as the sequencing template. Some clones are missing from TCRdb's copy, which holds only in-frame ones; the method was immunoSEQ multiplex PCR. The sample includes 200,000 to 250,000 clones, 40% to 45% seen only once; the top ten take over 2%. Sequenced material: CD4+ T cells sorted from blood, taken at roughly week 38, from a patient treated with tofacitinib. The origin of the receptors is a human donor with alopecia areata.

In the case of this clone: This sample includes further DNA sequences coding for the same CDR3. The chain joins TRBV15 to TRBJ2-5, with D unresolved. The CDR3 consists of 13 residues. Trimming shortened V by 0 bases and J by 4 bases, and 6 bases separated the two germline ends. CDR1 is LNHNV and CDR2 is YYDKDF in the germline V gene (reference sequence). Written as DNA, the CDR3 is TGTGCCACCAGCAGAGATCGGCGAGAGACCCAGTACTTC. This gives the protein CATSRDRRETQYF.

The chain couples TRBV7-9 to TRBJ2-7, with a possible D match to TRBD1 (6 bases). The germline gives CDR1 SEHNR, CDR2 FQNEAQ (reference sequence). The CDR3 has 15 residues. V shed 0 bases and J shed 0 bases, with 9 bases lying between them. CDR3 coding DNA: TGTGCCAGCAGCTTAGCCGGACAGATCTCCTACGAGCAGTACTTC. Amino acids: CASSLAGQISYEQYF.

V usage is TRBV9 and J usage is TRBJ2-6; D gene uncertain. This CDR3 region has 11 residues. The germline gives CDR1 SGDLS, CDR2 YYNGEE. Trimming cost V 5 bases and J 3 bases, with 0 bases left between them. CDR3 sequence: CASSGANVLTF. CDR3 nucleotides: TGTGCCAGCAGTGGGGCCAACGTCCTGACTTTC.

The chain has TRBV28 and TRBJ1-5; TRBD1 is a possible D gene (5 bases). V gave up 3 bases and J gave up 2 bases, with 11 bases separating them. Per the germline V gene, CDR1 is MDHEN and CDR2 is SYDVKM. This CDR3 region has 15 residues. CDR3 in amino acids: CASSFEGKGNQPQHF. CDR3 nucleotides: TGTGCCAGCAGTTTCGAGGGGAAAGGCAATCAGCCCCAGCATTTT.

The J gene is TRBJ2-7, the V gene TRBV5-1; 7 bases map to TRBD1. Germline V gene lookup returns CDR1 SGHRS and CDR2 YFSETQ. V shed 4 bases and J 0 bases; nucleotides not matched to a gene: 7. This CDR3 contains 15 residues. DNA for the CDR3: TGCGCCAGCAGCGAGGGGACAGTGAGCTCCTACGAGCAGTACTTC. It translates to CASSEGTVSSYEQYF.

V usage is TRBV30 and J usage is TRBJ2-3; 13 bases are shared with TRBD2. J gave up 10 bases and V 1 base, and 11 bases lay outside the gene matches. The germline V gene has CDR1 GTSNPN and CDR2 SVGIG (reference sequence). CDR3 length: 16 amino acids. The CDR3 loop is CAWSAPGTSGTGAQYF. In nucleotides, the CDR3 is TGTGCCTGGAGTGCCCCCGGGACTAGCGGGACCGGGGCGCAGTATTTT. The full variable domain, completed using reference TRBV30 and TRBJ2-3, is SQTIHQWPATLVQPVGSPLSLECTVEGTSNPNLYWYRQAAGRGLQLLFYSVGIGQISSEVPQNLSASRPQDRQFILSSKKLLLSDSGFYLCAWSAPGTSGTGAQYFGPGTRLTVL.

The CDR3 nucleotides read TGCGCCAGCAGGTTAGAACCGACTACCTACGAGCAGTACTTC. Encoded protein: CASRLEPTTYEQYF. J is TRBJ2-7 and V is TRBV5-1; D perhaps matches TRBD2 (5 bases). Germline values: CDR1 SGHRS, CDR2 YFSETQ. The V end was cut by 5 bases, the J end by 2 bases, with 14 bases between. This CDR3 is built from 14 residues.

The table lists this clone with a count of one. The chain carries TRBV27 and TRBJ1-1; D is possibly TRBD1 (5 bases). This CDR3 has 14 residues. Germline lookup yields CDR1 MNHEY and CDR2 SMNVEV (reference sequence). With 3 bases removed from V and 5 bases from J, the gap between germline ends came to 13 bases. The CDR3: CASSLEGPETEAFF. Here the CDR3 DNA reads TGTGCCAGCAGTTTGGAGGGGCCGGAGACTGAAGCTTTCTTT.

The CDR3 spells CASRGTLRSTDTQYF. The CDR3 nucleotides are TGTGCCAGCAGGGGGACACTTAGAAGCACAGATACGCAGTATTTT. The J gene is TRBJ2-3, the V gene TRBV2; D perhaps matches TRBD1 (6 bases). The V gene's germline CDR1 is SNHLY and CDR2 FYNNEI. This CDR3 comprises 15 residues. The V gene lost 6 bases and the J gene lost 0 bases, with 13 bases spanning the gap.

Only a few counts were recorded for this clone. The V gene is TRBV29-1, the J gene TRBJ2-2; TRBD1 matches 7 bases. V lost 6 bases to trimming and J lost 3 bases; unmatched junction nucleotides: 7. The CDR3 length is 14 residues. Germline V CDR1 and CDR2: SQVTM, ANQGSEA. This chain's CDR3 is CSVRGDSHTGELFF. The CDR3 DNA follows: TGCAGCGTCAGAGGGGACAGCCACACCGGGGAGCTGTTTTTT.

The chain has TRBV7-2 and TRBJ2-5; no firm D call. The CDR3 is made up of 13 amino acids. V gave up 1 base and J gave up 0 bases, with 3 bases separating them. Germline assignment: CDR1 SGHTA and CDR2 FQGNSA. CDR3 in amino acids: CASSLVNQETQYF. The CDR3 DNA follows: TGTGCCAGCAGCTTAGTTAACCAAGAGACCCAGTACTTC.

This chain connects TRBV29-1 to TRBJ2-7; D is undetermined. The CDR3 is made up of 13 amino acids. Germline CDR1 reads SQVTM; CDR2 reads ANQGSEA. V dropped 4 bases and J dropped 2 bases, with 12 bases sitting between them. The CDR3 DNA sequence: TGCAGCGTTGGGCACGGGCGAGCCTACGAGCAGTACTTC. It yields the protein CSVGHGRAYEQYF.

The rearrangement links TRBV5-1 to TRBJ2-4, with 7 positions matching TRBD2. The CDR3 has 17 residues. Germline-derived CDR1 and CDR2 are SGHRS and YFSETQ. Trimming at V came to 1 base and at J to 8 bases, leaving 15 bases not matched to a gene. The CDR3 region has the DNA TGCGCCAGCAGCTTGCTGCCTAGCGGCCCCCAAGGAGACATTCAGTACTTC. It specifies CASSLLPSGPQGDIQYF.

The chain couples TRBV30 to TRBJ2-7; D is possibly TRBD2 (7 bases). Deletions cut 0 bases from V and 1 base from J, with 10 bases between. This CDR3 spans 14 amino acids. Per the germline V gene, CDR1 is GTSNPN and CDR2 is SVGIG (reference sequence). The CDR3 DNA reads TGTGCCTGGAGTGTGGGGGGGGCTTCCTACGAGCAGTACTTC. Its translation: CAWSVGGASYEQYF.

The chain recombines TRBV5-4 with TRBJ1-1; D uncertain. The CDR3 loop spans 14 amino acids. V lost 4 bases and J 2 bases, leaving 12 bases between the germline ends. Germline V CDR1 and CDR2: SGHNT, YYREEE (reference sequence). This CDR3 reads CASSIREGNTEAFF. Here the CDR3 DNA reads TGTGCCAGCAGCATACGGGAGGGTAACACTGAAGCTTTCTTT.

This clone was observed a handful of times. This rearrangement joins TRBV5-4 to TRBJ2-5; 8 bases agree with TRBD2. The CDR3 totals 14 residues. CDR1 is SGHNT and CDR2 is YYREEE in the germline V gene (reference sequence). With 4 bases clipped from V and 4 bases from J, the junction kept 6 bases outside the gene matches. This CDR3 is CASSIGLAGETQYF. The CDR3 DNA sequence: TGTGCCAGCAGCATAGGACTAGCTGGAGAGACCCAGTACTTC.

This clone appeared once. V usage is TRBV4-3 and J usage is TRBJ2-2, with TRBD1 identical over 8 bases. The V gene end was trimmed by 0 bases and the J gene end by 6 bases; junction bases not matched to a gene: 6. Looked up from germline, CDR1 is LGHNA and CDR2 is YSLEER. This CDR3 is built from 16 residues. The CDR3 loop is CASSQDGRGRAGELFF. The CDR3 nucleotides read TGCGCCAGCAGCCAAGATGGCAGGGGGCGGGCCGGGGAGCTGTTTTTT.

This clone was found once. The chain has TRBV20-1 and TRBJ2-5; TRBD2 might be the D (6 bases). Deletions cut 7 bases from V and 5 bases from J, with 11 bases between. Germline CDR1 DFQATT, CDR2 SNEGSKA (reference sequence). The CDR3 extends over 11 amino acids. CDR3 nucleotides: TGCAGTGGGGACTTTCGGGAGACCCAGTACTTC. This encodes CSGDFRETQYF.

This clone was seen only a few times. This rearrangement joins TRBV7-3 to TRBJ1-1; 7 bases are a match to TRBD1. CDR3 size: 15 residues. The germline V gene encodes CDR1 SGHTA and CDR2 FQGTGA. Losses at the gene ends were 5 bases for V and 1 base for J; bases not matched to a gene: 7. The CDR3 loop reads CASSDWGQPNTEAFF. The CDR3 coding sequence is TGTGCCAGCAGCGACTGGGGACAGCCGAACACTGAAGCTTTCTTT.

This chain joins TRBV29-1 and TRBJ1-4; D not resolved. This CDR3 is built from 12 residues. V dropped 3 bases and J dropped 7 bases, with 9 bases sitting between them. Germline loops: CDR1 SQVTM, CDR2 ANQGSEA. The CDR3 region has the DNA TGCAGCGTTGAGCTGATGGGTGAAAAACTGTTTTTT. Amino acid sequence: CSVELMGEKLFF.

The DNA of the CDR3 is TGTGCCAGCTCGGAGGTATTAAACTATGGCTACACCTTC. Amino acid sequence: CASSEVLNYGYTF. This chain links TRBV18 with TRBJ1-2; D gene uncertain. Germline V gene lookup returns CDR1 KGHSH and CDR2 LQKENI. This CDR3 comprises 13 residues. V lost 6 bases and J lost 2, with 10 bases in between.